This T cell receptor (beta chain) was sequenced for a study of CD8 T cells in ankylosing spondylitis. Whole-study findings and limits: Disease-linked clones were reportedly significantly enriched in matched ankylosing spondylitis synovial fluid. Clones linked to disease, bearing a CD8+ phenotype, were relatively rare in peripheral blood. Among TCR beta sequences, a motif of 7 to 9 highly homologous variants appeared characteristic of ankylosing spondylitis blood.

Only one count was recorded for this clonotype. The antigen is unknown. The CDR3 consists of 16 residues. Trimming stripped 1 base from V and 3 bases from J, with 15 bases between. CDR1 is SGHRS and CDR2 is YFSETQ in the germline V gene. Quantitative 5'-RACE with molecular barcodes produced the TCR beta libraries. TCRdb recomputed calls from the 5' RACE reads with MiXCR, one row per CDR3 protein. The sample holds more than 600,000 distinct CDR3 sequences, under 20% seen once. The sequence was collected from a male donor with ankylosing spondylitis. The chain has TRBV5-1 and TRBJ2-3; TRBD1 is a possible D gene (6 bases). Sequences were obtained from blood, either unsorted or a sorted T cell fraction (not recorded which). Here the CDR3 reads CASSLMGAIGTDTQYF. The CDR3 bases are TGCGCCAGCAGCTTGATGGGGGCTATTGGGACAGATACGCAGTATTTT. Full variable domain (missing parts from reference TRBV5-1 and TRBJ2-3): KAGVTQTPRYLIKTRGQQVTLSCSPISGHRSVSWYQQTPGQGLQFLFEYFSETQRNKGNFPGRFSGRQFSNSRSEMNVSTLELGDSALYLCASSLMGAIGTDTQYFGPGTRLTVL.